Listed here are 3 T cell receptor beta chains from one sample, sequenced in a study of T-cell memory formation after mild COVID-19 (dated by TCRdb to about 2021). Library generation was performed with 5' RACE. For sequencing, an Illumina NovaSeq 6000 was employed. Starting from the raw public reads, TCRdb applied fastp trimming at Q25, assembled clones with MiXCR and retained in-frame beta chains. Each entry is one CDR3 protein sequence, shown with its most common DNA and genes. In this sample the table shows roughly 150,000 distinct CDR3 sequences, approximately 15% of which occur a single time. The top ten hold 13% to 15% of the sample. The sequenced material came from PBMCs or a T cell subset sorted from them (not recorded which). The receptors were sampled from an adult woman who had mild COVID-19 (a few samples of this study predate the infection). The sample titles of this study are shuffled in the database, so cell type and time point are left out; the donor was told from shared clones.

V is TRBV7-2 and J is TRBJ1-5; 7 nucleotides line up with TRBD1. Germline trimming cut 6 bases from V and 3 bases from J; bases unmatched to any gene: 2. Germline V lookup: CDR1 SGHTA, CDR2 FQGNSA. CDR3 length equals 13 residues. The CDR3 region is CASRGTVNQPQHF. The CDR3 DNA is TGTGCCAGCAGAGGGACAGTCAATCAGCCCCAGCATTTT. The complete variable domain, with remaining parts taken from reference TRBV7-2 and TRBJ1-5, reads GAGVSQSPSNKVTEKGKDVELRCDPISGHTALYWYRQSLGQGLEFLIYFQGNSAPDKSGLPSDRFSAERTGGSVSTLTIQRTQQEDSAVYLCASRGTVNQPQHFGDGTRLSIL.

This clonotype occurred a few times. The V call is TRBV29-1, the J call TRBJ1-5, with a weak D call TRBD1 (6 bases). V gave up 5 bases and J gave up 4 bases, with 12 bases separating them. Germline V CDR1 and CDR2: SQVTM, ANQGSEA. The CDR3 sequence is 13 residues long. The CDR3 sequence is CSVRDNINQPQHF. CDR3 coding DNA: TGCAGCGTTCGGGACAACATAAATCAGCCCCAGCATTTT.

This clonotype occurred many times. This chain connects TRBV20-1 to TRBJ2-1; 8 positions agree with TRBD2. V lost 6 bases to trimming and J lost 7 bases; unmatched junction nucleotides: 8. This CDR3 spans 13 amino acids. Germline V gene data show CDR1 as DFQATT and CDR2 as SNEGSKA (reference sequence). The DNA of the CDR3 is TGCAGTGCCCCGGTAGCGGGATTGAATGAGCAGTTCTTC. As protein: CSAPVAGLNEQFF.